A selection of T cell receptor beta chains follows, all from one sample in a study of blood T cell repertoires in COVID-19. Data came from immunoSEQ multiplex PCR; TCRdb stores just in-frame clones and leaves some out. Of about 210,000 clones listed, roughly 89% were seen once; the top ten hold 9% to 12%. Source material: PBMCs or T cells enriched from blood (not recorded which). The origin of the receptors is a young man with acute COVID-19. Both conserved end residues are part of each CDR3. D genes are given only for firm matches. Part of the rows lack a size; the others show once, few, many or a class for expanded clones.

CDR3: CASSPTASNYGYTF; DNA: TGTGCCAGCAGCCCTACAGCCTCTAACTATGGCTACACCTTC; D: -; size: -; J: TRBJ1-2; V: TRBV3-1/TRBV3-2
CDR3: CASTLPPGKLFF; DNA: TGTGCCAGCACCCTTCCCCCAGGAAAACTGTTTTTT; D: -; size: -; J: TRBJ1-4; V: TRBV21-1
CDR3: CASRPTATEAFF; DNA: TGTGCCAGCAGACCGACGGCGACGGAGGCTTTCTTT; D: -; size: -; J: TRBJ1-1; V: TRBV7-2
CDR3: CASSPTTGGDYGYTF; DNA: TGTGCCAGCAGTCCGACGACAGGAGGAGACTATGGCTACACCTTC; D: -; size: -; J: TRBJ1-2; V: TRBV2
CDR3: CAISESSGFYEQYF; DNA: TGTGCCATCAGTGAGTCTAGCGGATTCTACGAGCAGTACTTC; D: -; size: -; J: TRBJ2-7; V: TRBV10-3
CDR3: CASSDSPGNTGELFF; DNA: TGTGCCAGCAGTGACTCTCCGGGGAACACCGGGGAGCTGTTTTTT; D: -; size: few; J: TRBJ2-2; V: TRBV6-4
CDR3: CASSQDQGGAHHYEQYF; DNA: TGTGCCAGCAGCCAAGATCAAGGAGGGGCGCACCACTACGAGCAGTACTTC; D: -; size: -; J: TRBJ2-7; V: TRBV3-1/TRBV3-2
CDR3: CASSQTGGNTEAFF; DNA: TGCGCCAGCAGCCAAACCGGGGGAAACACTGAAGCTTTCTTT; D: -; size: once; J: TRBJ1-1; V: TRBV4-1
CDR3: CASSLTETGTGLETQYF; DNA: TGTGCCAGCAGCTTAACGGAGACCGGGACAGGGTTAGAGACCCAGTACTTC; D: TRBD1; size: -; J: TRBJ2-5; V: TRBV7-6
CDR3: CASSQVVAGITGNTIYF; DNA: TGCGCCAGCAGCCAAGTTGTGGCAGGGATCACTGGAAACACCATATATTTT; D: -; size: few; J: TRBJ1-3; V: TRBV4-1
CDR3: CASSPLQGAGNQPQHF; DNA: TGTGCCAGCAGCCCTCTCCAGGGCGCTGGCAATCAGCCCCAGCATTTT; D: -; size: once; J: TRBJ1-5; V: TRBV2
CDR3: CASSPRLVGVDTQYF; DNA: TGTGCCAGCAGTCCCCGACTAGTGGGGGTTGACACGCAGTATTTT; D: -; size: once; J: TRBJ2-3; V: TRBV6-6
CDR3: CASSLRQDDSYEQYF; DNA: TGTGCCAGCAGCCTCAGACAGGACGACTCCTACGAGCAGTACTTC; D: -; size: -; J: TRBJ2-7; V: TRBV11-3
CDR3: CASSQVGLADRETQYF; DNA: TGCGCCAGCAGCCAAGTGGGACTAGCGGACCGAGAGACCCAGTACTTC; D: TRBD2; size: -; J: TRBJ2-5; V: TRBV4-1
CDR3: CASRPDRGFYGYTF; DNA: TGTGCCAGCAGACCGGACAGGGGTTTTTATGGCTACACCTTC; D: TRBD1; size: few; J: TRBJ1-2; V: TRBV28
CDR3: CASSLGLDRSYGYTF; DNA: TGCGCCAGCAGCTTGGGGTTGGACAGGAGCTATGGCTACACCTTC; D: TRBD1; size: -; J: TRBJ1-2; V: TRBV5-1
CDR3: CASSLPSGANTGELFF; DNA: TGTGCCAGCAGTTTACCCAGCGGCGCGAACACCGGGGAGCTGTTTTTT; D: -; size: -; J: TRBJ2-2; V: TRBV28
CDR3: CATRDLDPGNTIYF; DNA: TGTGCCACCAGAGACCTAGACCCCGGAAACACCATATATTTT; D: -; size: -; J: TRBJ1-3; V: TRBV6-5
CDR3: CASQQEARVNTEAFF; DNA: TGTGCCAGTCAGCAAGAAGCCCGGGTGAACACTGAAGCTTTCTTT; D: -; size: -; J: TRBJ1-1; V: TRBV19